The clone carrying this TCR beta chain has a handful of counts. Its antigen is unknown. V lost 5 bases, J lost 2 bases, and 5 bases stayed unmatched. There are 14 residues in the CDR3. The TCR beta library used iRepertoire HTBI primers with Arm-PCR amplification of CDR3. TCRdb independently ran MiXCR on the multiplex PCR reads; one entry per CDR3 protein. In the table there are around 450,000 distinct CDR3 sequences, around 16% of which are singletons. The data originate from a study of regulatory T cells in long-lasting Graves disease. Overall study results and limits: Patients with persistent disease shared under 3,500 public clonotypes, outpacing the roughly 1,000 shared by new patients.

Time point meaning: newly diagnosed GD, antithyroid drugs for less than 3 months. Generation of the TCR library employed RNA extracted from PBMCs. Those enrolled as patients came out of an endocrinology department in Xi'an, China. The same specimen was also included in a second study, on T cells in Graves' hyperthyroidism and ophthalmopathy.

The sample was peripheral blood mononuclear cells (PBMCs), taken at new diagnosis, from a patient treated with antithyroid drugs. The rearrangement joins TRBV12-3 or TRBV12-4 to TRBJ2-7; 8 bases match TRBD1. This TCR derives from a woman in her 40s with Graves disease. This CDR3 reads CASSLGQAAYEQYF. The CDR3 nucleotides read TGTGCCAGCAGTCTGGGACAGGCCGCCTACGAGCAGTACTTC.